This T cell receptor (beta chain) comes out of a study of blood T cell repertoires in COVID-19. Study at large: Material from acute and convalescent COVID-19 was sourced from the United States, Italy and Spain.

Authors' analysis steps: Reference gene primer amplification yielded estimated nucleated cell counts. The table came from immunoSEQ multiplex PCR; TCRdb's copy has only in-frame clones and leaves some out. Clone size and V and J calls were adopted from that table, with D and trimming inferred from the DNA. The sample holds some 240,000 clones, about 93% seen once. It was during active infection that Seattle patients were enrolled and then longitudinally followed. The junction had 7 bases not matched to a gene; V was cut back by 4 bases and J by 5 bases. CDR1 and CDR2 from the germline V gene are GTSNPN and SVGIG (reference sequence). The CDR3 consists of 13 residues.

The sequenced sample consisted of peripheral blood. The origin of this receptor is a man in his 60s with COVID-19, enrolled during active disease. The V gene is TRBV30, the J gene TRBJ1-1, with TRBD1 matching over 7 bases. This CDR3 is CAWTSTGSTEAFF. The CDR3, as DNA: TGTGCCTGGACCTCGACAGGGTCAACTGAAGCTTTCTTT.